This T cell receptor (beta chain) was observed in a study of response to subunit inactivated influenza vaccine. Comment on this clonotype: Its target is unknown.

Study-level results: Seasonal influenza vaccination, on each occasion, was suggested by the authors to recruit few new T cells.

Via MiXCR, TCRdb re-called the RT-PCR reads, giving one row per CDR3 protein. The sample records around 300,000 distinct CDR3 sequences, around 22% being singletons. Germline CDR1 is LGHNA and CDR2 is YSLEER. Deletions cut 1 base from V and 2 bases from J, with 15 bases between. This CDR3 has 16 amino acids. The chain links TRBV4-3 to TRBJ2-7; possible D gene TRBD2, 7 bases. The source of this sequence is a man in his fifties or sixties who received an inactivated influenza vaccine. Sequenced material: PBMCs from blood, taken approximately 22 months after vaccination. CDR3 amino acids: CASSQVAGAGTYEQYF. The CDR3 bases are TGCGCCAGCAGCCAAGTGGCGGGGGCTGGCACCTACGAGCAGTACTTC.